This is a list of T cell receptor beta chains from one sample in a study of shared clonotypes between healthy human individuals. Profiled with immunoSEQ multiplex PCR; TCRdb holds only in-frame clones, not every one. The table shows roughly 500,000 clones, with 81% occurring only once. The sample taken for sequencing was PBMCs. The receptors shown here come from a woman aged 40 to 50 in good health. Some clones in this sample may be carry-over from other donors' samples. Both conserved end residues are part of each CDR3. Fields, in order: clone size, V gene, J gene, D gene, CDR3 DNA, CDR3 protein. The D gene is left open where the match is weak. Clone size is stated in some rows and not others, as once, few, many or a class when expanded.

NA	TRBV6-4	TRBJ1-5	NA	TGTGCCAGCAGTGAAAGGGTGACCCAGCATTTT	CASSERVTQHF
NA	TRBV28	TRBJ1-4	NA	TGTGCCAGCTCTGGTGGCGAGGGCGGGGATGAAAAACTGTTTTTT	CASSGGEGGDEKLFF
NA	TRBV9	TRBJ2-2	TRBD2	TGTGCCAGCAGCTCTACTCTAGCGGGAGGAAGTACCGGGGAGCTGTTTTTT	CASSSTLAGGSTGELFF
NA	TRBV29-1	TRBJ2-4	NA	TGCAGCGTGGCCACTACCGTAGCCAAAAACATTCAGTACTTC	CSVATTVAKNIQYF
NA	TRBV5-6	TRBJ2-1	NA	TGTGCCAGCAGCTTGTGGCAGGGGATTCTAAATGAGCAGTTCTTC	CASSLWQGILNEQFF
NA	TRBV11-1	TRBJ2-2	TRBD2	TGTGCCAGCAGCTTACTAGCGGTGAACACCGGGGAGCTGTTTTTT	CASSLLAVNTGELFF
once	TRBV10-3	TRBJ2-7	TRBD2	TGTGCCATCAGTGAGTCGGAGACTAGCGGCTCCTACGAGCAGTACTTC	CAISESETSGSYEQYF
NA	TRBV19	TRBJ1-5	NA	TGTGCCAGTAGTAGGGACAGCAATCAGCCCCAGCATTTT	CASSRDSNQPQHF
once	TRBV28	TRBJ1-2	TRBD1	TGTGCCAGCCGGGACAGCGAAAACTATGGCTACACCTTC	CASRDSENYGYTF
NA	TRBV2	TRBJ1-5	TRBD1	TGTGCCAGCAGTGTACAGGGGGGCAATCAGCCCCAGCATTTT	CASSVQGGNQPQHF
NA	TRBV11-1	TRBJ2-1	TRBD2	TGTGCCAGCAGCCTCTCGACTAGCGGGAGCTACAATGAGCAGTTCTTC	CASSLSTSGSYNEQFF
NA	TRBV14	TRBJ2-1	NA	TGTGCCAGCAGCCAAGCGGGGGCGGAGGCCTTCTCCTACAATGAGCAGTTCTTC	CASSQAGAEAFSYNEQFF
NA	TRBV29-1	TRBJ1-3	TRBD1	TGCAGCCAAGTTCAACAGGGGACTGGAAACACCATATATTTT	CSQVQQGTGNTIYF
NA	TRBV6-5	TRBJ2-7	NA	TGTGCCAGCAGAGATCCCGGGATGGGGAGTTACGAGCAGTACTTC	CASRDPGMGSYEQYF
NA	TRBV5-1	TRBJ2-7	TRBD2	TGCGCCAGCAGCTTGGCCAGTCTAGCGGGAGACTACGAGCAGTACTTC	CASSLASLAGDYEQYF
NA	TRBV4-3	TRBJ2-2	NA	TGCGCCAGCAGCCCAGGGTGGGGCACCGGGGAGCTGTTTTTT	CASSPGWGTGELFF
NA	TRBV28	TRBJ1-5	TRBD1	TGTGCCAGCAGTTTAGGGACAGGGGGTAGTCAGCCCCAGCATTTT	CASSLGTGGSQPQHF
few	TRBV19	TRBJ1-1	TRBD1	TGTGCCAGTAGCATACAGGGGGCGCCTGAAGCTTTCTTT	CASSIQGAPEAFF
NA	TRBV11-2	TRBJ2-7	TRBD2	TGTGCCAGCAGCTCCTCACTGCGGGAGTCCTACGAGCAGTACTTC	CASSSSLRESYEQYF
NA	TRBV9	TRBJ2-2	TRBD2	TGTGCCAGCAGCGTAGAGGGACTAGCGGGCACCGGGGAGCTGTTTTTT	CASSVEGLAGTGELFF
NA	TRBV9	TRBJ1-1	TRBD1	TGTGCCAGCAGCCCGACCGGGACAGGTCGGGGTGAAGCTTTCTTT	CASSPTGTGRGEAFF
NA	TRBV7-2	TRBJ2-4	NA	TGTGCCAGCAGCAAAGACAGGTACAACATTCAGTACTTC	CASSKDRYNIQYF
once	TRBV27	TRBJ2-7	TRBD1	TGTGCCAGCAGTTTACGGGGGACAGGACACTACGAGCAGTACTTC	CASSLRGTGHYEQYF
NA	TRBV6-5	TRBJ1-5	TRBD1	TGTGCCAGCAGTTACCGGGACAGGGGGCAGCCCCAGCATTTT	CASSYRDRGQPQHF
NA	TRBV6-4	TRBJ2-3	TRBD2	TGTGCCAGCAGCGTCGGGACTAGCGCAGATACGCAGTATTTT	CASSVGTSADTQYF
NA	TRBV5-4	TRBJ2-5	NA	TGTGCCAGCAGCAAAAACAAGAACAGGGTTGAGACCCAGTACTTC	CASSKNKNRVETQYF
NA	TRBV28	TRBJ2-4	TRBD1	TGTGCCAGCAGTTCGGGACAGGGAGGATTAGCCAAAAACATTCAGTACTTC	CASSSGQGGLAKNIQYF
NA	TRBV4-2	TRBJ2-3	TRBD2	TGTGCCAGCAGCCAAGAACGGGCTAGCGGAGGGACAGATACGCAGTATTTT	CASSQERASGGTDTQYF
NA	TRBV30	TRBJ2-1	TRBD1	TGTGCCTGGAGTGCGACGGGACAGGGGCGCGATGAGCAGTTCTTC	CAWSATGQGRDEQFF
NA	TRBV2	TRBJ1-2	NA	TGTGCCAGCAGTCTTAGGACCCAAGAGTCTGGCTACACCTTC	CASSLRTQESGYTF
NA	TRBV6-1	TRBJ2-7	NA	TGTGCCAGCAGTGAGGCCCTAGGGGGAGGGGCCTACGAGCAGTACTTC	CASSEALGGGAYEQYF
NA	TRBV14	TRBJ2-1	TRBD2	TGTGCCAGCAGCCAAAGCGGGGGCCCCTACAATGAGCAGTTCTTC	CASSQSGGPYNEQFF
few	TRBV5-1	TRBJ2-4	TRBD2	TGCGCCAGCAGCTTGGGACTAGCGGGAGAAAACATTCAGTACTTC	CASSLGLAGENIQYF
NA	TRBV7-2	TRBJ2-3	TRBD2	TGTGCCAGCAGCTTACGACTAGCGGGAATCACAGATACGCAGTATTTT	CASSLRLAGITDTQYF
NA	TRBV6-6	TRBJ1-1	NA	TGTGCCAGCAGTTACTCTAGTCCGGGGACTGGGGGAGAAGCTTTCTTT	CASSYSSPGTGGEAFF
many	TRBV30	TRBJ1-1	NA	TGTGCCTGGAGTGTAAGGCCCACTGAAGCTTTCTTT	CAWSVRPTEAFF
NA	TRBV30	TRBJ2-3	TRBD2	TGTGCCTGGAGTGGGGGAGGGACCTACACAGATACGCAGTATTTT	CAWSGGGTYTDTQYF
NA	TRBV28	TRBJ1-4	TRBD1	TGTGCCAGCAGTTCCTACCAGGGGGCGGGTGAAAAACTGTTTTTT	CASSSYQGAGEKLFF
few	TRBV5-1	TRBJ2-2	NA	TGCGCCAGCAGCCCGGACATCCGAGGGCGGGAGCTGTTTTTT	CASSPDIRGRELFF